The 23 T cell receptor beta chains reported below all come from one sample, sequenced in a study of CD8 T cells in Susac syndrome. An input of roughly 0.45 to 1 ug of RNA was subjected to reverse transcription using random hexamers. TCRdb processed the immunoSEQ multiplex PCR reads anew with MiXCR; each CDR3 protein has one entry. This sample has approximately 190,000 distinct CDR3 sequences, with about 95% found just once. The sample consisted of CD4+ T cells from PBMCs. These receptors originate from a human donor with multiple sclerosis.

The J gene is TRBJ1-2, the V gene TRBV29-1, with D perhaps matching TRBD1 (5 bases). Germline V gene sequence: CDR1 SQVTM, CDR2 ANQGSEA. V lost 3 bases to trimming and J lost 2 bases, with 7 bases between them. This CDR3 region has 12 residues. In nucleotides, the CDR3 is TGCAGCGTTGATGGGGACAACTATGGCTACACCTTC. As protein: CSVDGDNYGYTF.

This sequence joins TRBV29-1 and TRBJ1-3; D is unresolved. Trimming stripped 7 bases from V and 0 bases from J, with 16 bases between. This CDR3 region has 15 residues. The germline V gene encodes CDR1 SQVTM and CDR2 ANQGSEA. The CDR3 spells CSASPGSYSGNTIYF. CDR3 sequence (DNA): TGCAGCGCTTCACCTGGGTCCTACTCTGGAAACACCATATATTTT.

V and J are TRBV15 and TRBJ2-5; 8 bases map to TRBD2. Germline CDR1 is LNHNV and CDR2 is YYDKDF (reference sequence). The trim removed 3 bases at V and 1 base at J, leaving 10 bases unmatched. CDR3 length: 17 residues. As DNA, the CDR3 is TGTGCCACCAGCAGGGGACGCGGAGCGGGGGTCCAAGAGACCCAGTACTTC. This encodes CATSRGRGAGVQETQYF.

For the CDR3, the DNA is TGTGCCAGCAGTGAATGTCAGGGGGCGGACGTAGGGAATCAGCCCCAGCATTTT. Amino acids: CASSECQGADVGNQPQHF. V usage is TRBV6-4 and J usage is TRBJ1-5, with 8 bases matching TRBD1. J was trimmed by 4 bases and V by 3 bases; bases with no gene match: 14. The germline V gene encodes CDR1 MRHNA and CDR2 SNTAGT. This CDR3 spans 18 amino acids.

The CDR3 DNA sequence: TGTGCCAGCAGCGCCCCTGGCACTATCGCCAATGAGCAGTTCTTC. This sequence encodes CASSAPGTIANEQFF. The chain has TRBV7-9 and TRBJ2-1; D is ambiguous. Germline lookup yields CDR1 SEHNR and CDR2 FQNEAQ (reference sequence). V was cut by 5 bases and J by 6 bases, with 17 bases left in between. This CDR3 spans 15 amino acids.

This clonotype came up once. The rearrangement joins TRBV6-1 to TRBJ2-1, with D perhaps TRBD2 (5 bases). Trimming removed 2 bases at V and 10 bases at J, with 18 bases between. CDR1 is MNHNS and CDR2 is SASEGT in the germline V gene. This CDR3 is 15 amino acids long. CDR3 residues: CASSEHLASQKEQFF. In DNA, the CDR3 is TGTGCCAGCAGTGAACATCTAGCTTCGCAAAAGGAGCAGTTCTTC.

The genes are TRBV9 and TRBJ2-2; no clear D. V lost 2 bases and J 7 bases, leaving 15 bases between the germline ends. CDR1 and CDR2 from the germline V gene are SGDLS and YYNGEE. This CDR3 contains 15 residues. The CDR3 protein is CASSVEPSSYGELFF. In nucleotides, the CDR3 is TGTGCCAGCAGCGTCGAGCCAAGCAGTTACGGGGAGCTGTTTTTT.

J is TRBJ1-1 and V is TRBV29-1; no firm D call. Trimming left V 6 bases short and J 13 bases short, with 21 bases between. Germline V gene lookup returns CDR1 SQVTM and CDR2 ANQGSEA. CDR3 length: 12 residues. As DNA, the CDR3 is TGCAGCGTCGGACCGGGAGGAGGGTTCGGTTTCTTT. It translates to CSVGPGGGFGFF.

This chain uses TRBV11-3 with TRBJ2-1; TRBD2 is a possible D gene (6 bases). CDR1 and CDR2 from the germline V gene are SGHNT and YENEEA. The V end was cut by 5 bases, the J end by 8 bases, with 16 bases between. This CDR3 comprises 14 residues. The chain's CDR3 is CASSPGRGFDEQFF. DNA for the CDR3: TGTGCCAGCAGCCCAGGGCGGGGCTTCGATGAGCAGTTCTTC.

This clonotype was counted between two and nine times. The CDR3 spells CAWSVPREAPYEQYF. In nucleotides, the CDR3 is TGTGCCTGGAGTGTACCCCGCGAGGCCCCCTACGAGCAGTACTTC. The chain recombines TRBV30 with TRBJ2-7; D not certain. The V end was cut by 0 bases, the J end by 2 bases, with 14 bases between. The germline CDR1 and CDR2 sequences are GTSNPN and SVGIG (reference sequence). CDR3 length: 15 amino acids.

J is TRBJ1-2 and V is TRBV7-2; the D is unclear. The germline V gene has CDR1 SGHTA and CDR2 FQGNSA. This CDR3 contains 14 residues. V dropped 3 bases and J dropped 2 bases, with 10 bases sitting between them. The CDR3 region is CASSLLDGNYGYTF. The CDR3 region has the DNA TGTGCCAGCAGCTTGCTCGACGGGAACTATGGCTACACCTTC.

As concerns this clonotype: One junction end does not reproduce the germline sequence, and a read error may be involved. This sequence joins TRBV7-3 and TRBJ2-7; TRBD1 aligns across 9 bases. Germline lookup yields CDR1 SGHTA and CDR2 FQGTGA. This CDR3 is built from 15 residues. Here the CDR3 reads CASSLTGGTTYEQYF. CDR3 nucleotide sequence: TGTGCCAGCAGCCTAACAGGGGGCACGACATACGAGCAGTACTTC.

The chain joins TRBV5-1 to TRBJ2-6; no definite D call. This CDR3 has 18 amino acids. V was clipped by 5 bases and J by 1 base, with 19 bases between them. Per the germline V gene, CDR1 is SGHRS and CDR2 is YFSETQ. The CDR3 DNA reads TGCGCCAGCAGGCTAGGTTGGGTTGAGATTTCTGGGGCCAACGTCCTGACTTTC. Its translation: CASRLGWVEISGANVLTF.

This chain connects TRBV2 to TRBJ2-3, with D perhaps matching TRBD2 (6 bases). V was shortened by 4 bases and J by 5 bases, with 16 bases between the two germline ends. This CDR3 spans 15 amino acids. Germline V lookup: CDR1 SNHLY, CDR2 FYNNEI. CDR3 sequence: CASSALLLGGDTQYF. Here the CDR3 DNA reads TGTGCCAGCAGTGCCCTTTTATTGGGGGGAGATACGCAGTATTTT.

V is TRBV29-1 and J is TRBJ1-1, with a tentative D call TRBD1 (6 bases). The CDR3 consists of 12 residues. The V end was cut by 2 bases, the J end by 8 bases, with 12 bases between. Germline values: CDR1 SQVTM, CDR2 ANQGSEA. CDR3 bases: TGCAGCGTTGAACGTAGGGGGGCGGAAGCTTTCTTT. Its protein is CSVERRGAEAFF.

The chain uses TRBV7-9 and TRBJ2-1; weak D call: TRBD2 (6 bases). CDR1 SEHNR and CDR2 FQNEAQ come from the germline V gene (reference sequence). CDR3 length: 11 residues. The germline V and J ends were trimmed by 4 bases and 15 bases, with 13 bases remaining between them. DNA for the CDR3: TGTGCCAGCAGCTCGTTGACTAGTCTGTTCTTC. Its translation: CASSSLTSLFF.

This chain joins TRBV29-1 and TRBJ2-4; 7 positions agree with TRBD1. The CDR3 extends over 13 amino acids. Germline values: CDR1 SQVTM, CDR2 ANQGSEA. V trimming: 6 bases; J trimming: 6 bases; junction bases outside the gene matches: 8. CDR3 coding DNA: TGCAGCGTCCTACAGGGGTTTGGAAACATTCAGTACTTC. Protein sequence: CSVLQGFGNIQYF.

In this sample, this clonotype turned up once. This is likely a read error, given that the CDR3 carries no conserved phenylalanine or tryptophan at its end. This rearrangement joins TRBV14 to TRBJ2-5; 8 nucleotides line up with TRBD2. Trimming at V came to 2 bases and at J to 4 bases, leaving 6 bases not matched to a gene. The germline V gene has CDR1 SGHDN and CDR2 FVKESK. The CDR3 is 15 residues long. The CDR3 here is CASSQLHAGGETQYY. In DNA, the CDR3 is TGTGCCAGCAGCCAACTTCATGCGGGAGGAGAGACCCAGTACTAC.

The chain uses TRBV4-1 and TRBJ2-7; D might be TRBD1 (5 bases). Trimming removed 0 bases at V and 9 bases at J, with 15 bases between. The length of the CDR3 is 14 residues. Germline CDR1 and CDR2: MGHRA and YSYEKL. The CDR3 loop reads CASSQEGPGLGQYF. The CDR3 DNA reads as TGCGCCAGCAGCCAAGAAGGGCCAGGGCTTGGGCAGTACTTC.

This chain connects TRBV30 to TRBJ2-6; no clear D gene. Germline V lookup: CDR1 GTSNPN, CDR2 SVGIG (reference sequence). The CDR3 extends over 14 amino acids. The germline V and J ends were trimmed by 6 bases and 2 bases, with 11 bases remaining between them. This chain's CDR3 is CACSRLAGANVLTF. The DNA for the CDR3 is TGTGCCTGCTCTCGGCTGGCTGGGGCCAACGTCCTGACTTTC.

The rearrangement uses TRBV2 and TRBJ2-7; TRBD2 is a possible D gene (5 bases). Germline CDR1 and CDR2: SNHLY and FYNNEI. The V end was cut by 4 bases, the J end by 2 bases, with 9 bases between. This CDR3 is built from 13 residues. DNA of the CDR3: TGTGCCAGCAGTGTTCGGGGAACCTACGAGCAGTACTTC. This gives the protein CASSVRGTYEQYF.

V and J are TRBV25-1 and TRBJ2-7, with 7 positions matching TRBD2. The germline gives CDR1 MGHDK, CDR2 SYGVNS. The V and J ends lost 6 bases and 5 bases, in that order; junction bases with no gene match: 7. The CDR3 consists of 13 residues. CDR3 protein: CASSLLGGDEQYF. The DNA for the CDR3 is TGTGCCAGCAGCCTCCTGGGAGGGGACGAGCAGTACTTC.

The chain joins TRBV7-3 to TRBJ2-3, with D uncertain. The CDR3 runs 12 residues. Per germline, CDR1 SGHTA and CDR2 FQGTGA. Deletions cut 1 base from V and 5 bases from J, with 4 bases between. The CDR3 DNA sequence: TGTGCCAGCAGCTTAAAGGGAGATACGCAGTATTTT. It translates to CASSLKGDTQYF.